A single sample is the source of the 5 T cell receptor beta chains below, sequenced in a study of blood T cell repertoires in COVID-19. The table came from immunoSEQ multiplex PCR; TCRdb's copy has only in-frame clones and leaves some out. Among some 140,000 clones listed, 85% to 90% were seen once. Material for sequencing was peripheral blood. These receptors all stem from a man aged 45-60 years with active or convalescent COVID-19.

The chain employs TRBV28 and TRBJ2-5; 11 bases line up with TRBD2. J lost 2 bases, V lost 6 bases, and 2 bases had no gene match. In germline, CDR1 is MDHEN, CDR2 SYDVKM. This CDR3 has 14 amino acids. CDR3 bases: TGTGCCAGCAGACTAGCGGGAGATCAAGAGACCCAGTACTTC. The encoded protein is CASRLAGDQETQYF.

This rearrangement joins TRBV6-5 to TRBJ1-2; tentative D call: TRBD1 (6 bases). The CDR3 covers 13 residues. V was shortened by 1 base and J by 8 bases, with 11 bases between the two germline ends. Germline assignment: CDR1 MNHEY and CDR2 SVGAGI. This chain's CDR3 is CASSYLGAEGYTF. The CDR3 bases are TGTGCCAGCAGTTACTTGGGGGCTGAGGGCTACACCTTC.

Concerning this clone: Germline is not matched at one junction end, which may reflect a read error. The chain joins TRBV29-1 to TRBJ2-2, with unresolved D. This CDR3 has 12 residues. Looked up from germline, CDR1 is SQVTM and CDR2 is ANQGSEA. CDR3 sequence reads: CSVEELTGELFF. In DNA form, the CDR3 reads TGCAGCGTGGAAGAACTGACCGGGGAGCTGTTTTTT.

This chain links TRBV2 with TRBJ1-5, with 8 bases matching TRBD1. The germline V gene has CDR1 SNHLY and CDR2 FYNNEI. J was trimmed by 4 bases and V by 6 bases; bases with no gene match: 8. This CDR3 spans 15 amino acids. The CDR3 sequence: CASRLQGGENQPQHF. Written as DNA, the CDR3 is TGTGCCAGCAGACTACAGGGGGGAGAGAATCAGCCCCAGCATTTT.

J is TRBJ1-1 and V is TRBV11-2, with 8 bases identical to TRBD1. The CDR3 loop spans 13 amino acids. J was trimmed by 6 bases and V by 5 bases; bases with no gene match: 5. Germline CDR1 is SGHAT and CDR2 is FQNNGV. CDR3 in amino acids: CASSPDRDSEAFF. CDR3 in DNA: TGTGCCAGCAGCCCGGACAGGGATTCTGAAGCTTTCTTT.